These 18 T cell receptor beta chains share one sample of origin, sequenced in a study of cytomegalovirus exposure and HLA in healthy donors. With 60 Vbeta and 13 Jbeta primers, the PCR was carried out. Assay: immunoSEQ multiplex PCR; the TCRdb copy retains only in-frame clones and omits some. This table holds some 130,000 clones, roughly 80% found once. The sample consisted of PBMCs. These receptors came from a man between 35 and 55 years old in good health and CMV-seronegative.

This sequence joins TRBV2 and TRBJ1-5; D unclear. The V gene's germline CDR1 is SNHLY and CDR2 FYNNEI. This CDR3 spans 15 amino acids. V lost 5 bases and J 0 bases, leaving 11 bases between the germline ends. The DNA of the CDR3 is TGTGCCAGCAGTCCCGACTATTATAGCAATCAGCCCCAGCATTTT. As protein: CASSPDYYSNQPQHF.

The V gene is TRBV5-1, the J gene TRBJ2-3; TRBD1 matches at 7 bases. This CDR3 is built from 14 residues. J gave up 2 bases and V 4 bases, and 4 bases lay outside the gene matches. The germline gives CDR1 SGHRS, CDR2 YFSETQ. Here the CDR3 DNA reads TGCGCCAGCAGCCCGGGACAGTCCACAGATACGCAGTATTTT. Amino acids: CASSPGQSTDTQYF.

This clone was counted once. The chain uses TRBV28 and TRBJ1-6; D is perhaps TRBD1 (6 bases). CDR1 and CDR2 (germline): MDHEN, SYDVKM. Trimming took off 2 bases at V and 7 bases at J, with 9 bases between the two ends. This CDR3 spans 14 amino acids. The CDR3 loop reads CASSLLTGNSPLHF. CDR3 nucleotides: TGTGCCAGCAGTTTACTCACAGGGAATTCACCCCTCCACTTT.

In DNA, the CDR3 is TGCAGTGCTAGTGTCGAGGAGCAGTACTTC. Protein sequence: CSASVEEQYF. The chain links TRBV20-1 to TRBJ2-5; D call uncertain. The CDR3 sequence is 10 residues long. V gave up 3 bases and J gave up 11 bases, with 10 bases separating them. Germline lookup yields CDR1 DFQATT and CDR2 SNEGSKA (reference sequence).

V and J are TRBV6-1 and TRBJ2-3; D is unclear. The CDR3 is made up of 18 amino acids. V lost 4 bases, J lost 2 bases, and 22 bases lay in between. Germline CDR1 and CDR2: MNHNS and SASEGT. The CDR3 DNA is TGTGCCAGCAGTGTGAGCATCGTTTCTAATCGAGCCACAGATACGCAGTATTTT. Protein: CASSVSIVSNRATDTQYF.

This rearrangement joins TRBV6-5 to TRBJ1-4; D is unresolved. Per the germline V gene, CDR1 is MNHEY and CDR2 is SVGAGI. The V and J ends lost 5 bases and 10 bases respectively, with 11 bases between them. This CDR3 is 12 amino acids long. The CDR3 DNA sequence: TGTGCCAGCAGTCGCCCCCTCGGAAAACTGTTTTTT. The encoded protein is CASSRPLGKLFF.

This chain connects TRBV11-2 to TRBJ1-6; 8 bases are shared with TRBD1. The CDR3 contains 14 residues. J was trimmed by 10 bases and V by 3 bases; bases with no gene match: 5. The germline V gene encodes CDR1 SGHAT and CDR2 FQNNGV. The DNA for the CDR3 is TGTGCCAGCAGCTTGACAGGGGTGGGATCACCCCTCCACTTT. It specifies CASSLTGVGSPLHF.

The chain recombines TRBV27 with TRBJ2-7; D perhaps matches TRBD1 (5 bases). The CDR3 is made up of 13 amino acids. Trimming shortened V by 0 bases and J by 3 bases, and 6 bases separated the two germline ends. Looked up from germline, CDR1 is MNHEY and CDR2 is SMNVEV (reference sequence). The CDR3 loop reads CASSLSQGYEQYF. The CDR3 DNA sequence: TGTGCCAGCAGTTTATCGCAGGGCTACGAGCAGTACTTC.

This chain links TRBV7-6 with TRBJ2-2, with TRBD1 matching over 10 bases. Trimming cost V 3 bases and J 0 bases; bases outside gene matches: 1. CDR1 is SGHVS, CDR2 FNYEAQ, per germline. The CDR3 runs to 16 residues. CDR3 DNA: TGTGCCAGCAGCTTGGGGACAGGGGCGAACACCGGGGAGCTGTTTTTT. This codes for CASSLGTGANTGELFF.

As DNA, the CDR3 is TGCGCCAGCAGCCCCGCGCGGCCCTATGGCTACACCTTC. Protein product: CASSPARPYGYTF. This chain connects TRBV5-1 to TRBJ1-2; no firm D call. CDR1 is SGHRS and CDR2 is YFSETQ in the germline V gene. The length of the CDR3 is 13 residues. V lost 4 bases to trimming and J lost 4 bases, with 11 bases between them.

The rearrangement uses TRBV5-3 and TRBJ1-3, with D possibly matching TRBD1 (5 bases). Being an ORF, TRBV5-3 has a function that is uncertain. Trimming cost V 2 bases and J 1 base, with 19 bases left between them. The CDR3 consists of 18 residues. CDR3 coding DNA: TGTGCCAGAAGCTTTGAACGGACACGATCCTTTTCTGGAAACACCATATATTTT. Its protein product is CARSFERTRSFSGNTIYF.

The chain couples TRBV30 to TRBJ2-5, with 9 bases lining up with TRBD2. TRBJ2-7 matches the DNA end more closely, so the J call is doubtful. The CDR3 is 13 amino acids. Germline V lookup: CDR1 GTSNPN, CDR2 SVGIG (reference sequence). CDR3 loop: CAWRVAGAYEQYF. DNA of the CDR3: TGTGCCTGGAGAGTAGCGGGGGCCTACGAGCAGTACTTC.

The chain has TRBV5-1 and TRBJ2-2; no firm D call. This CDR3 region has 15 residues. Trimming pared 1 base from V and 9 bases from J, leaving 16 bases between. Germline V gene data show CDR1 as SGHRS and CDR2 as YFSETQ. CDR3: CASSLSVGSGRELFF. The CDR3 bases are TGCGCCAGCAGCTTGAGTGTCGGTTCAGGCCGGGAGCTGTTTTTT.

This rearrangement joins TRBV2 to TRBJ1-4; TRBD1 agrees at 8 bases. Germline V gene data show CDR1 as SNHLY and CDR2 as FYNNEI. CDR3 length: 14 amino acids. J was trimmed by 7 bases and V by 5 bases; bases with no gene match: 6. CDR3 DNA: TGTGCCAGCAGTCGCAGGGGGCGCGGTGAAAAACTGTTTTTT. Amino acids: CASSRRGRGEKLFF.

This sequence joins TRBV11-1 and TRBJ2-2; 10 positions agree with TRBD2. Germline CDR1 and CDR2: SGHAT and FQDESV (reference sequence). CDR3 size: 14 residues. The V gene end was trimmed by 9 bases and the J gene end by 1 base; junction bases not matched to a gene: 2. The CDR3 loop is CASWTSGNTGELFF. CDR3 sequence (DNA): TGTGCCAGTTGGACTAGCGGGAACACCGGGGAGCTGTTTTTT.

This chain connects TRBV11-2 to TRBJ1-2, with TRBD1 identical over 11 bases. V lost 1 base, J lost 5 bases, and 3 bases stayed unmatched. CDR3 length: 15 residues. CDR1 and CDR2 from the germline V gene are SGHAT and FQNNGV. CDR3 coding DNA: TGTGCCAGCAGCTTAGGAGGGACAGGGGGATATGGCTACACCTTC. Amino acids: CASSLGGTGGYGYTF.

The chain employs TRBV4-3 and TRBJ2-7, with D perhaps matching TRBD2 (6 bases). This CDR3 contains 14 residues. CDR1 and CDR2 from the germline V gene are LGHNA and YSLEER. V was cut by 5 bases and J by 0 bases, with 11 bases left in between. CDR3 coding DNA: TGCGCCAGCAGCAAGACTAGGAGCTCCTACGAGCAGTACTTC. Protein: CASSKTRSSYEQYF.

The CDR3, as DNA: TGTGCCAGCAGCGGGGGTCAGGGAAAAGAGACCCAGTACTTC. It specifies CASSGGQGKETQYF. This chain joins TRBV9 and TRBJ2-5; TRBD1 is a possible D gene (5 bases). The CDR3 has 14 amino acids. Germline V gene sequence: CDR1 SGDLS, CDR2 YYNGEE. The V gene lost 3 bases and the J gene lost 3 bases, with 12 bases spanning the gap.